Listed below are T cell receptor beta chains from one sample, sequenced in a study of blood T cell repertoires in COVID-19. Data came from immunoSEQ multiplex PCR; TCRdb stores just in-frame clones and leaves some out. The sample has tens of thousands of clones, approximately 90% seen once. Material: peripheral blood. The receptor set was obtained from a human donor with active COVID-19. The donor label of this sample is uncertain. Each CDR3 is given without its conserved first and last residue.

TRBV27	TRBJ2-7	ASSKRGTSSGTYYEQY
TRBV3-1/TRBV3-2	TRBJ2-7	ASSTLAGGKDEQY
TRBV9	TRBJ1-6	ASSGGGQGTSPLH
TRBV7-6	TRBJ2-1	ASSPGVASGRLVDNEQF
TRBV29-1	TRBJ1-2	SVPGGSSNYGYT
TRBV7-2	TRBJ2-1	ASSLAGTSGYNEQF
TRBV19	TRBJ2-6	ASSISDSGANVLT
TRBV2	TRBJ2-7	ASRLEGARYEQY
TRBV21-1	TRBJ2-3	ASSKYPPGLATDTQY
TRBV6-2/TRBV6-3	TRBJ2-7	ASSYLLSYEQY
TRBV10-2	TRBJ2-3	ASSESGGRTDTQY
TRBV5-1	TRBJ2-7	ASSPLGTSGRAWSSAEQY
TRBV3-1/TRBV3-2	TRBJ2-1	ASSQVSGTSGGLFNEQF
TRBV20-1	TRBJ2-7	SARAYGEQY
TRBV11-2	TRBJ2-5	ASSPGGLAGGPGETQY
TRBV6-2/TRBV6-3	TRBJ1-5	ASSHRGQPQH
TRBV6-2/TRBV6-3	TRBJ1-2	ASSYSGALGYT
TRBV7-8	TRBJ2-5	ASSSGLAGGPETQY
TRBV27	TRBJ2-3	ASSLLALSTDTQY
TRBV27	TRBJ2-7	ASSLSPFDAGMGEQY
TRBV9	TRBJ2-1	ASSVSGLAGYDEQF
TRBV12-1	TRBJ2-1	ASSLRTSGKYNEQF
TRBV15	TRBJ2-3	ATSRGEGDTQY
TRBV11-2	TRBJ2-1	ASSPRGHREDYNEQF
TRBV5-1	TRBJ2-1	ASSLPGLAGADEQF
TRBV10-3	TRBJ1-2	AISDPPTAAYGYT
TRBV11-1	TRBJ2-7	ASSSSGTAYEQY
TRBV13	TRBJ2-1	ASKDRQGASGTPYNEQF
TRBV6-5	TRBJ2-2	ASRRLGLNTGELF
TRBV6-4	TRBJ2-7	ASSDGWRISLGEQY